The rows below give T cell receptor beta chains drawn from one sample of a study of T cell responses to AZD1222 COVID-19 vaccine. Clones were sequenced by immunoSEQ multiplex PCR, and TCRdb holds only the in-frame ones, with some missing. The data contain approximately 130,000 clones, about nine tenths of them singletons. The material sequenced was peripheral blood, taken 28 days after the second dose of the MenACWY control vaccine. The receptors shown here come from an adult who received the MenACWY meningococcal vaccine as a control. Both conserved end residues are part of each CDR3. D genes are given only for firm matches. Expanded clones get a size class; other rows say once, few or many, or leave the size out.

V gene: TRBV20-1; D gene: .; J gene: TRBJ2-3; clone size: .; CDR3 length: 11; CDR3 protein: CSSRVPDTQYF; CDR3 DNA: TGCAGTTCCAGGGTCCCAGATACGCAGTATTTT
V gene: TRBV3-1/TRBV3-2; D gene: TRBD1; J gene: TRBJ2-6; clone size: .; CDR3 length: 17; CDR3 protein: CASSPRDRAPGANVLTF; CDR3 DNA: TGTGCCAGCAGCCCCAGGGACAGGGCTCCTGGGGCCAACGTCCTGACTTTC
V gene: TRBV5-1; D gene: .; J gene: TRBJ2-6; clone size: .; CDR3 length: 15; CDR3 protein: CASSFVGTGANVLTF; CDR3 DNA: TGCGCCAGCAGCTTCGTGGGAACTGGGGCCAACGTCCTGACTTTC
V gene: TRBV4-2; D gene: TRBD1; J gene: TRBJ1-6; clone size: .; CDR3 length: 16; CDR3 protein: CASSQDYGRGDSPLHF; CDR3 DNA: TGTGCCAGCAGCCAAGATTACGGCAGGGGGGATTCACCCCTCCACTTT
V gene: TRBV19; D gene: .; J gene: TRBJ1-5; clone size: .; CDR3 length: 15; CDR3 protein: CASSKSDSFYQPQHF; CDR3 DNA: TGTGCCAGTAGCAAATCGGACAGTTTCTATCAGCCCCAGCATTTT
V gene: TRBV6-4; D gene: TRBD1; J gene: TRBJ2-7; clone size: .; CDR3 length: 13; CDR3 protein: CASRGTGRHEQYF; CDR3 DNA: TGTGCCAGCAGGGGGACAGGGAGGCACGAGCAGTACTTC
V gene: TRBV5-1; D gene: TRBD2; J gene: TRBJ2-5; clone size: few; CDR3 length: 18; CDR3 protein: CASSKQPGGPIGQETQYF; CDR3 DNA: TGCGCCAGCAGTAAGCAGCCGGGGGGGCCTATCGGACAAGAGACCCAGTACTTC
V gene: TRBV15; D gene: .; J gene: TRBJ2-7; clone size: .; CDR3 length: 15; CDR3 protein: CATSRDSWRSYEQYF; CDR3 DNA: TGTGCCACCAGCAGAGATTCTTGGCGCTCCTACGAGCAGTACTTC
V gene: TRBV7-9; D gene: .; J gene: TRBJ1-2; clone size: .; CDR3 length: 13; CDR3 protein: CASRDTGNYGYTF; CDR3 DNA: TGTGCCAGCAGGGATACAGGGAACTATGGCTACACCTTC
V gene: TRBV24-1; D gene: TRBD2; J gene: TRBJ2-7; clone size: .; CDR3 length: 15; CDR3 protein: CATSDSGGSRYEQYF; CDR3 DNA: TGTGCCACCAGTGACTCCGGGGGGAGCCGTTACGAGCAGTACTTC
V gene: TRBV5-4; D gene: .; J gene: TRBJ2-5; clone size: .; CDR3 length: 14; CDR3 protein: CASSPGRYQETQYF; CDR3 DNA: TGTGCCAGCAGCCCGGGACGTTATCAAGAGACCCAGTACTTC
V gene: TRBV3-1/TRBV3-2; D gene: .; J gene: TRBJ1-1; clone size: .; CDR3 length: 13; CDR3 protein: CASSDTMNTEAFF; CDR3 DNA: TGTGCCAGCAGCGACACCATGAACACTGAAGCTTTCTTT
V gene: TRBV18; D gene: .; J gene: TRBJ1-5; clone size: few; CDR3 length: 17; CDR3 protein: CASSPLGGGGGNQPQHF; CDR3 DNA: TGTGCCAGCTCACCTCTCGGGGGCGGAGGGGGCAATCAGCCCCAGCATTTT
V gene: TRBV4-2; D gene: .; J gene: TRBJ2-1; clone size: .; CDR3 length: 16; CDR3 protein: CASSQDPTSSYNEQFF; CDR3 DNA: TGTGCCAGCAGCCAAGATCCGACGAGCTCCTACAATGAGCAGTTCTTC
V gene: TRBV5-4; D gene: .; J gene: TRBJ2-1; clone size: .; CDR3 length: 18; CDR3 protein: CASSLDINRDTHYNEQFF; CDR3 DNA: TGTGCCAGCAGCTTGGACATCAACCGGGACACTCACTACAATGAGCAGTTCTTC
V gene: TRBV28; D gene: .; J gene: TRBJ2-7; clone size: .; CDR3 length: 19; CDR3 protein: CASSRVKGDTHGWSYEQYF; CDR3 DNA: TGTGCCAGCAGTCGAGTAAAGGGGGACACCCATGGATGGTCCTACGAGCAGTACTTC
V gene: TRBV28; D gene: TRBD1; J gene: TRBJ1-2; clone size: once; CDR3 length: 16; CDR3 protein: CASSTGTGFTNYGYTF; CDR3 DNA: TGTGCCAGCAGCACCGGGACAGGGTTTACTAACTATGGCTACACCTTC
V gene: TRBV11-1; D gene: .; J gene: TRBJ2-2; clone size: .; CDR3 length: 16; CDR3 protein: CASSFLAQMNTGELFF; CDR3 DNA: TGTGCCAGCAGCTTTCTAGCCCAGATGAACACCGGGGAGCTGTTTTTT
V gene: TRBV4-2; D gene: TRBD2; J gene: TRBJ2-3; clone size: .; CDR3 length: 19; CDR3 protein: CASSPSRTSGGSGTDTQYF; CDR3 DNA: TGTGCCAGCAGCCCATCCAGGACTAGCGGGGGGTCGGGCACAGATACGCAGTATTTT
V gene: TRBV25-1; D gene: TRBD1; J gene: TRBJ1-6; clone size: .; CDR3 length: 16; CDR3 protein: CASSEGTGWNNSPLHF; CDR3 DNA: TGTGCCAGCAGTGAGGGGACAGGGTGGAATAATTCACCCCTCCACTTT
V gene: TRBV2; D gene: TRBD1; J gene: TRBJ1-6; clone size: once; CDR3 length: 19; CDR3 protein: CASARTGQGAPSYNSPLHF; CDR3 DNA: TGTGCCAGTGCCCGCACGGGACAGGGGGCCCCAAGTTATAATTCACCCCTCCACTTT
V gene: TRBV19; D gene: .; J gene: TRBJ2-1; clone size: .; CDR3 length: 18; CDR3 protein: CASSIYPGGGGSYNEQFF; CDR3 DNA: TGTGCCAGTAGTATCTATCCCGGGGGTGGGGGCTCCTACAATGAGCAGTTCTTC
V gene: TRBV19; D gene: TRBD1; J gene: TRBJ1-1; clone size: .; CDR3 length: 15; CDR3 protein: CASSIGGTGKTEAFF; CDR3 DNA: TGTGCCAGTAGTATTGGTGGGACAGGGAAGACTGAAGCTTTCTTT